These 19 T cell receptor beta chains share one sample of origin, sequenced in a study of blood T cells in healthy people across ages. Sample-barcoded 5' priming and a J-beta primer mix drove a second PCR of about 6 to 12 cycles. In TCRdb, the 5' RACE reads were re-called with MiXCR into one record per CDR3 protein. The table lists around 690,000 distinct CDR3 sequences, under 65% of them singletons. What was sequenced was blood. These receptors were collected from a man aged 60-69 years in good health.

This clonotype has more than one count but fewer than ten. CDR3: CSARDLEIAGDLRQETQYF. CDR3 sequence (DNA): TGCAGTGCTAGAGATCTCGAAATAGCGGGGGATTTGAGACAAGAGACCCAGTACTTC. This chain links TRBV20-1 with TRBJ2-5; 9 positions match TRBD2. Losses at the gene ends were 0 bases for V and 2 bases for J; bases not matched to a gene: 16. The germline V gene has CDR1 DFQATT and CDR2 SNEGSKA (reference sequence). This CDR3 has 19 residues.

This clonotype was observed a few times. This sequence joins TRBV18 and TRBJ2-3; no clear D gene. CDR1 is KGHSH, CDR2 LQKENI, per germline. The CDR3 length is 13 residues. Trimming took 8 bases from V and 6 from J, leaving 15 bases between them. CDR3 coding DNA: TGTGCCAGCAGTCCCGGCGATACGGATACGCAGTATTTT. It translates to CASSPGDTDTQYF.

This chain joins TRBV5-1 and TRBJ2-3, with TRBD1 matching 8 bases. CDR1 and CDR2 from the germline V gene are SGHRS and YFSETQ. V dropped 3 bases and J dropped 7; count of bases not matched to a gene: 7. The CDR3 loop spans 14 amino acids. CDR3 residues: CASSSQGAVNTQYF. CDR3 DNA sequence: TGCGCCAGCAGCTCCCAGGGGGCCGTCAATACGCAGTATTTT.

CDR3 sequence (DNA): TGTGCCAGCAGTCGCGGGGCCGAGCAGTACTTC. Protein sequence: CASSRGAEQYF. V and J are TRBV27 and TRBJ2-4, with D perhaps TRBD2 (6 bases). The J call may be in error: the DNA end matches TRBJ2-7 better. CDR1 is MNHEY and CDR2 is SMNVEV in the germline V gene (reference sequence). The CDR3 runs to 11 residues.

This clonotype came up a few times. V gene TRBV6-2 or TRBV6-3 combines with J gene TRBJ2-5; D perhaps matches TRBD2 (6 bases). V lost 2 bases to trimming and J lost 5 bases, with 9 bases between them. This CDR3 has 13 residues. Germline loops: CDR1 MNHEY, CDR2 SVGEGT. The CDR3 DNA sequence: TGTGCCAGCAGTTACCCAGGGACTGAGACCCAGTACTTC. Protein sequence: CASSYPGTETQYF.

This chain links TRBV6-1 with TRBJ1-2; 10 bases agree with TRBD1. Germline values: CDR1 MNHNS, CDR2 SASEGT. V shed 5 bases and J 4 bases; nucleotides not matched to a gene: 7. The CDR3 is 15 residues long. This CDR3 reads CASSPRTGGPYGYTF. CDR3 bases: TGTGCCAGCAGTCCCCGGACAGGGGGACCCTATGGCTACACCTTC.

This clonotype was observed a few times. This chain uses TRBV3-1 with TRBJ2-5, with D unclear. From germline, CDR1 is LGHDT and CDR2 YNNKEL (reference sequence). CDR3 length: 15 residues. Trimming removed 4 bases from V and 5 bases from J, with 17 bases in between. The CDR3 loop is CASSRDGSAAETQYF. DNA for the CDR3: TGTGCCAGCAGCCGAGACGGAAGTGCGGCGGAGACCCAGTACTTC.

The rearrangement uses TRBV7-2 and TRBJ1-5; TRBD1 might be the D (5 bases). The V gene's germline CDR1 is SGHTA and CDR2 FQGNSA. This CDR3 comprises 15 residues. Trimming pared 1 base from V and 4 bases from J, leaving 11 bases between. The DNA of the CDR3 is TGTGCCAGCAGCTTAGAGGCGGACAATAATCAGCCCCAGCATTTT. Residues: CASSLEADNNQPQHF.

The chain joins TRBV28 to TRBJ2-1; 8 bases match TRBD2. CDR3 size: 18 residues. CDR1 is MDHEN and CDR2 is SYDVKM in the germline V gene. The ends lost 1 base at V and 4 bases at J; junction bases unmatched: 12. CDR3 region: CASSLYRTSSSTYNEQFF. CDR3 in DNA: TGTGCCAGCAGTTTATACCGGACTAGCTCATCCACTTACAATGAGCAGTTCTTC.

This clonotype was seen only once. The V and J genes are TRBV7-8 and TRBJ2-1; TRBD2 aligns across 7 bases. The V gene end was trimmed by 5 bases and the J gene end by 5 bases; junction bases not matched to a gene: 15. The CDR3 contains 17 residues. The germline gives CDR1 SGHVS, CDR2 FQNEAQ. The CDR3 coding sequence is TGTGCCAGCAGCCCAAATACTGTAGCGGGTAATAACAATGAGCAGTTCTTC. It translates to CASSPNTVAGNNNEQFF.

The chain couples TRBV5-1 to TRBJ2-3; D might be TRBD1 (5 bases). Trimming stripped 0 bases from V and 4 bases from J, with 12 bases between. This CDR3 has 15 residues. Germline CDR1 and CDR2: SGHRS and YFSETQ. The CDR3 nucleotides are TGCGCCAGCAGCTTGGCGGGCACCAGGGCAGATACGCAGTATTTT. Translating it yields CASSLAGTRADTQYF.

The V call is TRBV12-3 or TRBV12-4, the J call TRBJ1-1; 12 nucleotides agree with TRBD1. The trim removed 8 bases at V and 4 bases at J, leaving 11 bases unmatched. This CDR3 is 16 amino acids long. The CDR3 DNA reads TGTGCCAGCTCACGAGGGACAGGGGGCGAAGCCACTGAAGCTTTCTTT. Protein: CASSRGTGGEATEAFF.

The chain has TRBV29-1 and TRBJ2-5; possibly TRBD2 for D (6 bases). There are 10 residues in the CDR3. Trimming took 6 bases from V and 10 from J, leaving 12 bases between them. Germline CDR1 reads SQVTM; CDR2 reads ANQGSEA. CDR3 nucleotide sequence: TGCAGCGTGGGGGAGGTGGACCAGTACTTC. Translated, it gives CSVGEVDQYF.

Many counts were recorded for this clonotype. V usage is TRBV7-2 and J usage is TRBJ1-2; D remains ambiguous. Deletions cut 1 base from V and 3 bases from J, with 9 bases between. The CDR3 consists of 14 residues. The V gene's germline CDR1 is SGHTA and CDR2 FQGNSA. CDR3 coding DNA: TGTGCCAGCAGCTTAGGGAATTTGGACTATGGCTACACCTTC. Translation gives CASSLGNLDYGYTF.

The chain couples TRBV10-2 to TRBJ2-1; TRBD2 aligns across 7 bases. Germline loops: CDR1 WSHSY, CDR2 SAAADI. V was clipped by 5 bases and J by 13 bases; unmatched bases: 17. The CDR3 runs 15 residues. In DNA, the CDR3 is TGCGCCAGCAGTCCCTGGACTAGGGGCGGGGAGACCCAGTTCTTC. Amino acids: CASSPWTRGGETQFF.

This clonotype was seen at least ten times. CDR3 DNA sequence: TGTGCCAGCAGTGCTAGCGGGGGCGGGGCCGGGGAGCTGTTTTTT. Its translation: CASSASGGGAGELFF. The chain combines TRBV2 with TRBJ2-2; 10 bases map to TRBD2. The junction had 5 bases not matched to a gene; V was cut back by 4 bases and J by 6 bases. This CDR3 has 15 residues. Germline V CDR1 and CDR2: SNHLY, FYNNEI.

The chain is built from TRBV4-1 and TRBJ1-6, with D unclear. Germline-derived CDR1 and CDR2 are MGHRA and YSYEKL. The CDR3 is 14 residues long. Trimming removed 2 bases at V and 8 bases at J, with 10 bases between. The CDR3 sequence is CASSQSPLDSPLHF. The CDR3 DNA sequence: TGCGCCAGCAGCCAATCTCCACTAGATTCACCCCTCCACTTT.

CDR3 nucleotide sequence: TGTGCCAGCAGCCAAGGTGTGGTGTCCGGGGGGGCTTTTAACATTCAGTACTTC. Its translation: CASSQGVVSGGAFNIQYF. The V call is TRBV3-1, the J call TRBJ2-4, with TRBD2 matching over 8 bases. Per the germline V gene, CDR1 is LGHDT and CDR2 is YNNKEL (reference sequence). V lost 1 base, J lost 7 bases, and 15 bases stayed unmatched. This CDR3 comprises 18 residues.

The rearrangement uses TRBV12-5 and TRBJ2-3; D is possibly TRBD1 or TRBD2 (5 bases each). The V gene's germline CDR1 is LGHNT and CDR2 FRNRAP. Trimming removed 2 bases at V and 2 bases at J, with 14 bases between. The CDR3 contains 16 residues. This chain's CDR3 is CASGLPRGAFTDTQYF. The CDR3 DNA sequence: TGTGCTAGTGGTTTGCCCCGGGGCGCCTTCACAGATACGCAGTATTTT.